This T cell receptor beta chain was observed in a study of T cells in Graves' hyperthyroidism and ophthalmopathy (dated by TCRdb to between 2017 and 2020). Study-wide context: Peripheral blood was sampled at the time of initial diagnosis, prior to any treatment. For training and testing, the 95 to 100 patients in the discovery cohort were randomly divided in a 7:3 ratio. The paper describes TCR Vbeta CDR3 sequencing of 135 peripheral blood samples, made up of about 41 ophthalmopathy patients, 70 to 75 hyperthyroidism patients and about 17 progressor patients. To identify TCR V-J signatures that set the groups apart, the researchers used a discovery cohort of 100 or so patients, made up of about 44 with Graves' ophthalmopathy and 57 with stable Graves' hyperthyroidism. Thyroid tissue and blood T-cell repertoires from about 6 Graves' hyperthyroidism patients were also compared in the study. After blood sampling, hyperthyroidism patients were treated with methimazole at a starting dose of 30 mg daily, and ophthalmopathy patients were treated with high-dose intravenous methylprednisolone. Whether ophthalmopathy could be predicted prospectively was tested in an independent validation cohort made up of some 20 hyperthyroidism patients plus 17 patients who later progressed to ophthalmopathy. Beyond this particular receptor, the publication reports: In validation, the model predicted progression to ophthalmopathy with 55% to 71% sensitivity and over 72% specificity, a median of 6.5 months before onset. Ophthalmopathy was separated from stable hyperthyroidism by a 13 V-J signature model, with 85% to 90% sensitivity and roughly 81% specificity obtained in cross-validation and 80%/75% obtained in testing. No statistical method was used to fix the sample size in advance, and group allocation was not hidden from the investigators. Blood samples also contained most of the expanded thyroid clonotypes (frequency above 0.001), which suggests that blood repertoires may reflect thyroid immune responses.

As for this clonotype: Its antigen remains undetermined. One base away there is no much larger clone; base qualities are not given.

Trimming removed 0 bases from V and 11 bases from J; the gene matches leave 7 bases unexplained. The germline V gene specifies SGHTA as CDR1 and FQGNSA as CDR2. Including cysteine and phenylalanine, the CDR3 has 14 amino acids. The sequence is cut down to CDR3 DNA, 42 bases in frame from base 1. Stable Graves' hyperthyroidism was defined as the absence of progression to ophthalmopathy over 18 months of follow-up. The hyperthyroidism patients were between 18 and 65 years old and newly diagnosed, with a disease duration of less than 2 months. Any patient with an uncontrolled infection, another autoimmune disease, pregnancy or lactation was excluded. Diagnoses were established on the basis of clinical symptoms, serum thyroxine and TRAb, thyroid ultrasound, and orbital computed tomography. PBMCs were isolated from 7.5 to 10 ml of fresh peripheral blood by Ficoll-Paque density gradient centrifugation. Total RNA was extracted with Trizol reagent, and quality was checked on an Agilent 2100 Bioanalyzer.

Amplification of TCR beta CDR3 regions was carried out from RNA transcripts. For the first round of RT-PCR on the TCR CDR3, the HTBI primer set was used together with the Qiagen OneStep RT-PCR kit. A second multiplex PCR round built the libraries, followed by size selection and purification. The libraries were sequenced on an Illumina HiSeq2000 using paired-end 100 bp reads. As for how the authors treated the data: SOAPnuke was used to process the raw data, removing reads that contained adapters or uncalled bases, had a mean Phred below 15, or lacked an exact match to the constant primer or identifier. COPE v1.2.5 was used to merge high-quality paired reads, and clonotypes were defined as unique nucleotide sequences. MiTCR v1.1 was used to align the clonotypes against IMGT TRBV, TRBD and TRBJ reference segments. The analysis included only V-J combinations with a frequency above 0.0001, which together covered approximately 99% of the repertoires. A TCS score was defined as the ratio of F50 (clonal expansion) to E x V (chaos), with BLOSUM62-based TCRdist applied between CDR3 peptides within each V-J. Welch's t-statistics and random forest reduced approximately 520 V-J features to roughly 13, which were used in a naive Bayes classifier (R e1071). The public reads were reprocessed in TCRdb via fastp at Q25 and MiXCR, keeping in-frame beta chains. Rows matching on CDR3 protein sequence are summarized as one entry with the most common DNA and genes. These V and J calls are TCRdb output, not the study's own analysis. This sample gives roughly 740,000 distinct CDR3 sequences in total; approximately 16% of them show up just once. Approximately 8.4% of the sample rests with the top ten.

The sequenced material came from blood. Here the chain combines TRBV7-2 and TRBJ2-1, with 7 junctional bases fitting TRBD1. The clonotype comes from a man younger than 35 with Graves' hyperthyroidism. The DNA sequence is TGTGCCAGCAGCTTAGCGGGACAGTCAATGAAGCAGTTCTTC. It is translated as CASSLAGQSMKQFF.